Below are 29 T cell receptor beta chains sequenced from a single sample in a study of siplizumab effects on memory and regulatory T cells. Using immunoSEQ multiplex PCR, the repertoire was profiled, and TCRdb retains in-frame clones only, with some absent. The sample records about 68,000 clones, 93% being singletons. The sequenced material came from CD8+ T cells sorted from blood. Every receptor here comes from a human donor in good health.

The chain uses TRBV7-6 and TRBJ2-2; D assignment may be TRBD1 or TRBD2 (6 bases each). The V and J ends lost 1 base and 8 bases respectively, with 14 bases between them. Germline CDR1 SGHVS, CDR2 FNYEAQ. The CDR3 consists of 15 residues. CDR3 nucleotides: TGTGCCAGCAGCTTAGGCGGGACACTTGGGGGGGAGCTGTTTTTT. Its protein product is CASSLGGTLGGELFF.

This CDR3 is CASSLAGAVLYGYTF. The CDR3, as DNA: TGTGCCAGCAGCTTAGCGGGGGCAGTCCTATATGGCTACACCTTC. The chain combines TRBV7-2 with TRBJ1-2, with D perhaps TRBD1 (6 bases). The CDR3 covers 15 residues. Germline CDR1 reads SGHTA; CDR2 reads FQGNSA. Trimming stripped 0 bases from V and 5 bases from J, with 13 bases between.

The chain has TRBV7-8 and TRBJ1-4; no clear D gene. CDR3 length: 13 residues. Germline CDR1 reads SGHVS; CDR2 reads FQNEAQ. Deletions cut 0 bases from V and 2 bases from J, with 1 base between. The CDR3 reads CASSLATNEKLFF. In nucleotides, the CDR3 is TGTGCCAGCAGCTTAGCGACTAATGAAAAACTGTTTTTT.

Remarks on this clone: The same CDR3 can be traced to other DNA sequences in this sample. The gene calls are TRBV4-1 and TRBJ2-7; 7 nucleotides align to TRBD1. Germline V gene data show CDR1 as MGHRA and CDR2 as YSYEKL. The CDR3 spans 14 residues. J was trimmed by 2 bases and V by 0 bases; bases with no gene match: 1. As DNA, the CDR3 is TGCGCCAGCAGCCAAGATACAGGGGCCTACGAGCAGTACTTC. Its translation is CASSQDTGAYEQYF.

The chain couples TRBV6-1 to TRBJ1-6; no reliable D call. CDR3 length: 16 amino acids. The germline V gene has CDR1 MNHNS and CDR2 SASEGT. The V end was cut by 2 bases, the J end by 1 base, with 9 bases between. The CDR3 nucleotides read TGTGCCAGCAGTGAACAGCGGATGTCCTATAATTCACCCCTCCACTTT. Translating gives CASSEQRMSYNSPLHF.

The chain has TRBV20-1 and TRBJ2-7; D is unresolved. V lost 5 bases, J lost 4 bases, and 9 bases lay in between. CDR1 DFQATT and CDR2 SNEGSKA come from the germline V gene (reference sequence). This CDR3 has 11 residues. The CDR3 protein is CSAFDTYEQYF. DNA of the CDR3: TGCAGTGCTTTTGACACTTACGAGCAGTACTTC.

The chain is built from TRBV6-1 and TRBJ1-5; 9 bases agree with TRBD1. Germline lookup yields CDR1 MNHNS and CDR2 SASEGT. The J segment lost 3 bases and the V segment lost 6 bases, leaving 6 bases of the junction unmatched. CDR3 size: 15 residues. DNA of the CDR3: TGTGCCAGCAGCGTACAGGGGGCTCCCAATCAGCCCCAGCATTTT. This gives the protein CASSVQGAPNQPQHF.

The chain carries TRBV14 and TRBJ2-5; D is unclear. This CDR3 is 15 amino acids long. With 4 bases removed from V and 3 bases from J, the gap between germline ends came to 15 bases. The germline V gene has CDR1 SGHDN and CDR2 FVKESK. The CDR3 loop is CASSRLGLSEETQYF. CDR3 in DNA: TGTGCCAGCAGCCGTTTGGGGTTATCGGAAGAGACCCAGTACTTC.

This chain uses TRBV11-1 with TRBJ1-1; no firm D call. V lost 2 bases to trimming and J lost 4 bases, with 5 bases between them. This CDR3 is built from 12 residues. Germline V lookup: CDR1 SGHAT, CDR2 FQDESV (reference sequence). CDR3 sequence reads: CASSLSVTEAFF. The CDR3 bases are TGTGCCAGCAGCTTAAGTGTCACTGAAGCTTTCTTT.

V and J are TRBV19 and TRBJ1-5; possibly TRBD1 for D (5 bases). CDR1 is LNHDA, CDR2 SQIVND, per germline (reference sequence). V was pared by 3 bases and J by 5 bases, with 17 bases between. This CDR3 comprises 16 residues. The CDR3 loop is CASSMKTPGIYQPQHF. Here the CDR3 DNA reads TGTGCCAGTAGTATGAAAACTCCAGGGATCTATCAGCCCCAGCATTTT.

The chain recombines TRBV19 with TRBJ2-1; TRBD2 agrees at 9 bases. Germline values: CDR1 LNHDA, CDR2 SQIVND (reference sequence). The CDR3 sequence is 16 residues long. V shed 3 bases and J 4 bases; nucleotides not matched to a gene: 7. The CDR3 DNA reads as TGTGCCAGTAGTATGAGCGGGGGGACTCAGTACAATGAGCAGTTCTTC. It specifies CASSMSGGTQYNEQFF.

The chain carries TRBV27 and TRBJ1-2, with no clear D. The CDR3 runs 11 residues. V shed 5 bases and J shed 7 bases, with 8 bases lying between them. From germline, CDR1 is MNHEY and CDR2 SMNVEV (reference sequence). The CDR3 region has the DNA TGTGCCAGCAGTCAAGGTAGTGGCTACACCTTC. Encoded protein: CASSQGSGYTF.

The chain recombines TRBV15 with TRBJ1-4; TRBD1 matches at 9 bases. Germline CDR1 is LNHNV and CDR2 is YYDKDF (reference sequence). CDR3 length: 16 residues. Trimming at V came to 3 bases and at J to 4 bases, leaving 6 bases not matched to a gene. CDR3 nucleotides: TGTGCCACCAGCAGTCCGGGACAGGGTATTAATGAAAAACTGTTTTTT. Its translation: CATSSPGQGINEKLFF.

This clone was seen a single time. V usage is TRBV19 and J usage is TRBJ2-7; D is possibly TRBD2 (7 bases). The CDR3 consists of 14 residues. Trimming shortened V by 5 bases and J by 2 bases, and 13 bases separated the two germline ends. Germline V lookup: CDR1 LNHDA, CDR2 SQIVND (reference sequence). CDR3 protein: CASSWGGATYEQYF. The CDR3, as DNA: TGTGCCAGTAGTTGGGGGGGCGCAACCTACGAGCAGTACTTC.

The genes are TRBV7-3 and TRBJ1-2; D gene unclear. CDR3 length: 12 residues. Trimming shortened V by 4 bases and J by 8 bases, and 11 bases separated the two germline ends. Germline CDR1 reads SGHTA; CDR2 reads FQGTGA. The DNA of the CDR3 is TGTGCCAGCAGCTCGGATTCGAGCGGCTACACCTTC. Translation: CASSSDSSGYTF.

The chain couples TRBV19 to TRBJ1-5, with a weak D call TRBD1 (5 bases). The CDR3 covers 12 residues. Between the trimmed V and J ends, which lost 6 bases and 6 bases, there was a span of 9 bases. Germline V gene data show CDR1 as LNHDA and CDR2 as SQIVND (reference sequence). The CDR3 loop is CASRSGTQPQHF. The CDR3 bases are TGTGCCAGTAGATCAGGGACTCAGCCCCAGCATTTT. Variable domain in full (rest from reference TRBV19 and TRBJ1-5): DGGITQSPKYLFRKEGQNVTLSCEQNLNHDAMYWYRQDPGQGLRLIYYSQIVNDFQKGDIAEGYSVSREKKESFPLTVTSAQKNPTAFYLCASRSGTQPQHFGDGTRLSIL.

The genes are TRBV15 and TRBJ2-5; a weak D match, TRBD1 (6 bases). This CDR3 is 14 amino acids long. CDR1 and CDR2 from the germline V gene are LNHNV and YYDKDF (reference sequence). The V end lost 1 base, the J end lost 3 bases, and 9 bases lay between the germline ends. The CDR3 protein is CATSRGTGKETQYF. The CDR3 nucleotides are TGTGCCACCAGCAGAGGTACAGGGAAAGAGACCCAGTACTTC.

The CDR3 reads CASSLEPGPRYNEQFF. Written as DNA, the CDR3 is TGTGCCAGCAGCTTAGAGCCCGGGCCGAGATACAATGAGCAGTTCTTC. The V gene is TRBV7-6, the J gene TRBJ2-1; D not resolved. Germline loops: CDR1 SGHVS, CDR2 FNYEAQ. V lost 1 base, J lost 4 bases, and 14 bases lay in between. The CDR3 is 16 amino acids.

The genes are TRBV19 and TRBJ1-1; 8 bases agree with TRBD1. Germline V gene lookup returns CDR1 LNHDA and CDR2 SQIVND (reference sequence). Trimming at V came to 4 bases and at J to 8 bases, leaving 6 bases not matched to a gene. The CDR3 has 13 residues. CDR3 protein: CASSSRTGWEAFF. The CDR3 nucleotides read TGTGCCAGTAGTAGCCGGACAGGGTGGGAAGCTTTCTTT.

As DNA, the CDR3 is TGTGCCAGCAGCGTAAGTAACACAGATACGCAGTATTTT. It yields the protein CASSVSNTDTQYF. The rearrangement joins TRBV9 to TRBJ2-3; D remains ambiguous. V dropped 1 base and J dropped 2 bases, with 5 bases sitting between them. CDR1 and CDR2 from the germline V gene are SGDLS and YYNGEE. CDR3 length equals 13 residues.

The CDR3 reads CASATGTVGVDTIYF. The DNA for the CDR3 is TGTGCTAGTGCCACCGGAACGGTGGGGGTAGACACCATATATTTT. The chain joins TRBV12-5 to TRBJ1-3; D might be TRBD1 (5 bases). The CDR3 is 15 residues long. Between the trimmed V and J ends, which lost 7 bases and 8 bases, there was a span of 21 bases. Germline V gives CDR1 LGHNT, CDR2 FRNRAP.

This chain uses TRBV28 with TRBJ1-2; D remains unclear. In germline, CDR1 is MDHEN, CDR2 SYDVKM. V was cut by 7 bases and J by 5 bases, with 14 bases left in between. CDR3 size: 13 residues. CDR3 bases: TGTGCCAGCACCACTCTAGGGCGGTATGGCTACACCTTC. It translates to CASTTLGRYGYTF.

The V call is TRBV7-6, the J call TRBJ2-7; TRBD2 matches at 10 bases. There are 15 residues in the CDR3. The V gene end was trimmed by 1 base and the J gene end by 3 bases; junction bases not matched to a gene: 3. Germline assignment: CDR1 SGHVS and CDR2 FNYEAQ. The CDR3 DNA is TGTGCCAGCAGCTTAGAGGCTAGCGGGAGCTACGAGCAGTACTTC. This gives the protein CASSLEASGSYEQYF.

The genes are TRBV28 and TRBJ2-5, with TRBD1 identical over 7 bases. This CDR3 comprises 15 residues. The junction had 7 bases not matched to a gene; V was cut back by 1 base and J by 5 bases. Germline-derived CDR1 and CDR2 are MDHEN and SYDVKM. Here the CDR3 DNA reads TGTGCCAGCAGTTTATCAGGGGGAAGTTTTGAGACCCAGTACTTC. Residues: CASSLSGGSFETQYF.

The genes are TRBV7-7 and TRBJ2-1, with 8 bases matching TRBD2. The germline gives CDR1 SSHAT, CDR2 FNYEAQ (reference sequence). CDR3 length: 14 amino acids. V was clipped by 5 bases and J by 5 bases; unmatched bases: 5. CDR3 in DNA: TGTGCCAGCAGCAACGGGGGGGGGAACAATGAGCAGTTCTTC. Protein sequence: CASSNGGGNNEQFF.

The chain employs TRBV9 and TRBJ2-1; D is possibly TRBD2 (6 bases). V shed 3 bases and J shed 8 bases, with 21 bases lying between them. Germline values: CDR1 SGDLS, CDR2 YYNGEE. There are 16 residues in the CDR3. CDR3 region: CASSATGTGGNYEQFF. In DNA form, the CDR3 reads TGTGCCAGCAGCGCGACCGGGACTGGCGGTAATTATGAGCAGTTCTTC.

This chain links TRBV7-2 with TRBJ2-1; 9 nucleotides agree with TRBD2. Germline assignment: CDR1 SGHTA and CDR2 FQGNSA. With V trimmed by 3 bases and J by 5 bases, 5 bases remained unmatched. This CDR3 contains 15 residues. The CDR3 sequence: CASSLTSGKHNEQFF. The CDR3 nucleotides read TGTGCCAGCAGCTTGACTAGCGGAAAACACAATGAGCAGTTCTTC.

The V call is TRBV6-6, the J call TRBJ2-2; D unresolved. Germline V gene data show CDR1 as MNHNY and CDR2 as SVGAGI (reference sequence). The ends were cut back, 0 bases at V and 7 bases at J, with 9 bases in the middle. The CDR3 runs 14 residues. This CDR3 reads CASSYSSYGGELFF. CDR3 in DNA: TGTGCCAGCAGTTACTCGTCTTATGGCGGGGAGCTGTTTTTT.

The table lists this clone with a count of one. The J gene is TRBJ2-7, the V gene TRBV5-1, with 10 positions matching TRBD1. CDR1 and CDR2 (germline): SGHRS, YFSETQ. The trim removed 4 bases at V and 6 bases at J, leaving 10 bases unmatched. The CDR3 has 15 amino acids. The CDR3 loop reads CASSVGTGAPGEQYF. CDR3 DNA: TGCGCCAGCAGCGTCGGGACAGGGGCGCCGGGCGAGCAGTACTTC.